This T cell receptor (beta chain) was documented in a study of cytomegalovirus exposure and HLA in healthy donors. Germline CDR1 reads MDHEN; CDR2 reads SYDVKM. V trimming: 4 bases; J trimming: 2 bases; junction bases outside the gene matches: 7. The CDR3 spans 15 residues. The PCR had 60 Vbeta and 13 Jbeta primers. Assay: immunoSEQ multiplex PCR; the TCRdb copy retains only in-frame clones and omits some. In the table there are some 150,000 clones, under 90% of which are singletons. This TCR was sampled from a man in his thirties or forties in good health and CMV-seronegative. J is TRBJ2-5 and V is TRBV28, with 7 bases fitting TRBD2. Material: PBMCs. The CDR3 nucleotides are TGTGCCAGCAGTTCCTATTGGGGGGGGCAAGAGACCCAGTACTTC. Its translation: CASSSYWGGQETQYF. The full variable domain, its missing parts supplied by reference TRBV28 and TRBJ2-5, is DVKVTQSSRYLVKRTGEKVFLECVQDMDHENMFWYRQDPGLGLRLIYFSYDVKMKEKGDIPEGYSVSREKKERFSLILESASTNQTSMYLCASSSYWGGQETQYFGPGTRLLVL.